These 17 T cell receptor beta chains share one sample of origin, sequenced in a study of blood T cell repertoires in COVID-19. Using immunoSEQ multiplex PCR, the repertoire was profiled, and TCRdb retains in-frame clones only, with some absent. The sample lists about 410,000 clones, around nine tenths occurring once. Input material: peripheral blood. The source of these receptors is a middle-aged woman with COVID-19, enrolled during active disease.

This chain joins TRBV7-6 and TRBJ2-1; 12 nucleotides match TRBD2. The J segment lost 0 bases and the V segment lost 2 bases, leaving 11 bases of the junction unmatched. Per germline, CDR1 SGHVS and CDR2 FNYEAQ. CDR3 length: 20 amino acids. This CDR3 is CASSLRPGLAGLSSYNEQFF. CDR3 nucleotides: TGTGCCAGCAGCTTACGTCCCGGACTAGCGGGGCTCAGCTCCTACAATGAGCAGTTCTTC.

The rearrangement uses TRBV6-6 and TRBJ1-3; no reliable D call. CDR1 and CDR2 (germline): MNHNY, SVGAGI (reference sequence). The CDR3 has 14 amino acids. Between the trimmed V and J ends, which lost 6 bases and 4 bases, there was a span of 13 bases. Here the CDR3 reads CASSQSAAGNTIYF. CDR3 DNA: TGTGCCAGCAGCCAAAGTGCGGCAGGAAACACCATATATTTT.

This sequence joins TRBV28 and TRBJ1-2; no definite D call. The V and J ends lost 6 bases and 4 bases respectively, with 9 bases between them. The CDR3 covers 12 residues. Germline V CDR1 and CDR2: MDHEN, SYDVKM. Written as DNA, the CDR3 is TGTGCCAGCAGGGAGAGGAGCTATGGCTACACCTTC. Protein product: CASRERSYGYTF.

The chain combines TRBV4-3 with TRBJ2-7; a weak D match, TRBD1 (5 bases). CDR1 and CDR2 from the germline V gene are LGHNA and YSLEER. V was pared by 1 base and J by 2 bases, with 15 bases between. The CDR3 loop spans 16 amino acids. The CDR3: CASSQAFTGSTYEQYF. CDR3 coding DNA: TGCGCCAGCAGCCAAGCGTTCACAGGTTCAACCTACGAGCAGTACTTC.

The chain combines TRBV28 with TRBJ2-7; the match to TRBD1 covers 7 bases. The CDR3 is made up of 17 amino acids. Per the germline V gene, CDR1 is MDHEN and CDR2 is SYDVKM. The trim removed 1 base at V and 0 bases at J, leaving 9 bases unmatched. The CDR3 DNA sequence: TGTGCCAGCAGTTTATTTTTGGGGACAGAGGACTCCTACGAGCAGTACTTC. Amino acids: CASSLFLGTEDSYEQYF.

The chain combines TRBV15 with TRBJ2-7; 7 bases fit TRBD2. The CDR3 length is 14 residues. Per the germline V gene, CDR1 is LNHNV and CDR2 is YYDKDF (reference sequence). Trimming removed 9 bases from V and 3 bases from J; junction bases left unmatched: 11. The CDR3 sequence is CATSPRGVSYEQYF. The CDR3 DNA reads as TGTGCCACAAGCCCCCGGGGGGTAAGCTACGAGCAGTACTTC.

This chain joins TRBV18 and TRBJ2-5; 8 nucleotides align to TRBD2. V was clipped by 0 bases and J by 2 bases; unmatched bases: 2. Germline V gives CDR1 KGHSH, CDR2 LQKENI. The length of the CDR3 is 15 residues. The CDR3 DNA reads as TGTGCCAGCTCACCACCGGGACTAGTACAAGAGACCCAGTACTTC. Translation gives CASSPPGLVQETQYF.

This clone was seen only once. The chain employs TRBV6-5 and TRBJ2-7; the match to TRBD2 covers 9 bases. The CDR3 is 15 amino acids. CDR1 is MNHEY and CDR2 is SVGAGI in the germline V gene. V dropped 5 bases and J dropped 2; count of bases not matched to a gene: 7. CDR3 in amino acids: CASSPIAGVAYEQYF. CDR3 coding DNA: TGTGCCAGCAGTCCTATAGCGGGAGTGGCCTACGAGCAGTACTTC.

J is TRBJ2-5 and V is TRBV9; 9 bases fit TRBD1. The junction had 8 bases not matched to a gene; V was cut back by 3 bases and J by 5 bases. The V gene's germline CDR1 is SGDLS and CDR2 YYNGEE. The CDR3 sequence is 15 residues long. The chain's CDR3 is CASSARTGDYETQYF. CDR3 DNA sequence: TGTGCCAGCAGCGCCCGGACAGGGGACTACGAGACCCAGTACTTC.

This rearrangement joins TRBV29-1 to TRBJ1-1; TRBD1 matches 9 bases. This CDR3 has 18 amino acids. V lost 0 bases, J lost 0 bases, and 11 bases stayed unmatched. Looked up from germline, CDR1 is SQVTM and CDR2 is ANQGSEA. CDR3 DNA sequence: TGCAGCGTTGAAGATCAAAACAGGGGGCAGCTGATGAACACTGAAGCTTTCTTT. This codes for CSVEDQNRGQLMNTEAFF.

The chain links TRBV2 to TRBJ1-1; 8 bases fit TRBD1. V gave up 7 bases and J gave up 1 base; unmatched junction bases: 8. There are 15 residues in the CDR3. CDR1 SNHLY and CDR2 FYNNEI come from the germline V gene. The CDR3 protein is CASISDRAENTEAFF. CDR3 bases: TGTGCCAGCATTTCGGACAGGGCAGAGAACACTGAAGCTTTCTTT. Variable domain in full (rest from reference TRBV2 and TRBJ1-1): EPEVTQTPSHQVTQMGQEVILRCVPISNHLYFYWYRQILGQKVEFLVSFYNNEISEKSEIFDDQFSVERPDGSNFTLKIRSTKLEDSAMYFCASISDRAENTEAFFGQGTRLTVV.

The V gene is TRBV6-2 or TRBV6-3, the J gene TRBJ1-1; the D gene is possibly TRBD1 (5 bases). CDR1 is MNHEY and CDR2 is SVGEGT in the germline V gene. V lost 6 bases and J 3 bases, leaving 14 bases between the germline ends. The CDR3 is made up of 14 amino acids. The DNA of the CDR3 is TGTGCCAGCAGCCCATTTGGGGCTGACACTGAAGCTTTCTTT. It is translated as CASSPFGADTEAFF.

This chain joins TRBV5-1 and TRBJ1-4; 7 nucleotides align to TRBD1. V was clipped by 3 bases and J by 3 bases; unmatched bases: 5. The CDR3 runs to 15 residues. CDR1 and CDR2 from the germline V gene are SGHRS and YFSETQ. The CDR3 region is CASSSSGTANEKLFF. CDR3 DNA sequence: TGCGCCAGCAGCTCCTCCGGGACAGCTAATGAAAAACTGTTTTTT.

The V call is TRBV5-6, the J call TRBJ2-3; 15 bases match TRBD2. Germline CDR1 SGHDT, CDR2 YYEEEE. The ends lost 4 bases at V and 4 bases at J; junction bases unmatched: 10. CDR3 size: 18 residues. CDR3 bases: TGTGCCAGCAGCCTGATAGGACTAGCGGGGGGGCAGGCAGATACGCAGTATTTT. It translates to CASSLIGLAGGQADTQYF.

This sequence joins TRBV5-4 and TRBJ2-3; TRBD2 matches 7 bases. This CDR3 is built from 13 residues. Trimming took 7 bases from V and 5 from J; bases not matched to a gene: 7. From germline, CDR1 is SGHNT and CDR2 YYREEE (reference sequence). CDR3 protein: CASGPSGRDTQYF. CDR3 nucleotides: TGTGCCAGCGGACCTAGCGGACGAGATACGCAGTATTTT.

The chain joins TRBV9 to TRBJ2-3; 11 nucleotides align to TRBD1. The germline V gene encodes CDR1 SGDLS and CDR2 YYNGEE. The CDR3 runs 17 residues. After removal of 4 bases from V and 4 bases from J, the junction contained 11 bases not matched to a gene. The chain's CDR3 is CASSYRPGTGGPDTQYF. In DNA form, the CDR3 reads TGTGCCAGCAGCTACCGCCCCGGGACAGGGGGGCCAGATACGCAGTATTTT.

The chain has TRBV4-3 and TRBJ1-1; D is undetermined. This CDR3 spans 14 amino acids. Germline CDR1 is LGHNA and CDR2 is YSLEER. V lost 3 bases to trimming and J lost 1 base, with 9 bases between them. The CDR3 reads CASSQGNKNTEAFF. DNA for the CDR3: TGCGCCAGCAGCCAGGGCAACAAGAACACTGAAGCTTTCTTT.